Each of the 22 T cell receptor beta chains below was sequenced from the same sample in a study of glioma-infiltrating T cells after dendritic cell vaccination. Some clones are missing from TCRdb's copy, which holds only in-frame ones; the method was immunoSEQ multiplex PCR. The sample consists of 80,000 to 100,000 clones, roughly 83% of them appearing once. Here the sequenced sample was blood, taken before dendritic cell vaccination. All receptors derive from a human donor with glioblastoma.

By its share, this clone is medium-sized. The chain joins TRBV25-1 to TRBJ2-7, with 10 bases identical to TRBD1. The CDR3 extends over 16 amino acids. Germline values: CDR1 MGHDK, CDR2 SYGVNS. Trimming took 10 bases from V and 2 from J; bases not matched to a gene: 14. The CDR3 nucleotides are TGTGCCATCCTATACCCGGGACAGGGGTCAACCTACGAGCAGTACTTC. It codes for CAILYPGQGSTYEQYF.

This clone has only one observation. An end of the junction differs from the germline gene, which may be a read error. The chain is built from TRBV9 and TRBJ2-7; no definite D call. Per the germline V gene, CDR1 is SGDLS and CDR2 is YYNGEE. The CDR3 totals 14 residues. The CDR3 loop reads CASSVNQDTYVQYF. The CDR3 DNA reads TGTGCCAGCAGCGTAAACCAGGATACCTACGTGCAGTACTTC.

V is TRBV27 and J is TRBJ2-5; no firm D call. Trimming took off 8 bases at V and 4 bases at J, with 20 bases between the two ends. Germline V lookup: CDR1 MNHEY, CDR2 SMNVEV (reference sequence). CDR3 length equals 15 residues. CDR3 loop: CASDDPPGYRETQYF. CDR3 coding DNA: TGTGCCAGCGACGACCCCCCGGGTTACCGAGAGACCCAGTACTTC.

The chain uses TRBV12-5 and TRBJ1-5, with no clear D. This CDR3 region has 12 residues. The germline V gene has CDR1 LGHNT and CDR2 FRNRAP. Trimming pared 3 bases from V and 3 bases from J, leaving 3 bases between. The CDR3 loop reads CASGFLNQPQHF. The DNA of the CDR3 is TGTGCTAGTGGTTTCCTCAATCAGCCCCAGCATTTT.

This clone appeared a single time. The rearrangement uses TRBV5-1 and TRBJ2-2; 10 nucleotides align to TRBD1. CDR1 and CDR2 (germline): SGHRS, YFSETQ. The CDR3 spans 16 residues. J gave up 6 bases and V 2 bases, and 7 bases lay outside the gene matches. Here the CDR3 reads CASSFEGTGVSGELFF. CDR3 bases: TGCGCCAGCAGCTTTGAAGGGACAGGGGTGTCCGGGGAGCTGTTTTTT.

J is TRBJ2-3 and V is TRBV5-1; maybe TRBD2 (5 bases). V was pared by 2 bases and J by 5 bases, with 9 bases between. CDR1 is SGHRS and CDR2 is YFSETQ in the germline V gene. The CDR3 is 13 amino acids. The CDR3 here is CASSLAERDTQYF. DNA of the CDR3: TGCGCCAGCAGCTTAGCGGAGAGAGATACGCAGTATTTT.

This clone was found once. The rearrangement links TRBV6-5 to TRBJ1-6; possibly TRBD1 for D (6 bases). Germline V gives CDR1 MNHEY, CDR2 SVGAGI. V was clipped by 6 bases and J by 10 bases, with 19 bases between them. The CDR3 consists of 15 residues. The CDR3 bases are TGTGCCAGCAGGTCCCAACAGGTTGGACAGTCACCCCTCCACTTT. It is translated as CASRSQQVGQSPLHF.

The V call is TRBV18, the J call TRBJ1-3; possible D gene TRBD1, 6 bases. CDR1 and CDR2 (germline): KGHSH, LQKENI. Trimming took off 1 base at V and 0 bases at J, with 13 bases between the two ends. This CDR3 comprises 17 residues. CDR3 residues: CASSPQTGPNSGNTIYF. The CDR3 DNA is TGTGCCAGCTCACCACAGACAGGACCTAACTCTGGAAACACCATATATTTT.

The chain employs TRBV19 and TRBJ1-5; D possibly corresponds to TRBD1 (6 bases). Germline V gives CDR1 LNHDA, CDR2 SQIVND (reference sequence). The CDR3 covers 17 residues. V lost 7 bases, J lost 9 bases, and 28 bases lay in between. CDR3: CASTWGGAPNQIRPQHF. The CDR3, as DNA: TGTGCCAGTACTTGGGGGGGGGCCCCTAACCAAATTCGGCCCCAGCATTTT.

In this sample, this clone turned up many times. The chain uses TRBV2 and TRBJ2-7; D unclear. Germline CDR1 SNHLY, CDR2 FYNNEI. V was trimmed by 0 bases and J by 4 bases, leaving 4 bases between them. The CDR3 extends over 12 amino acids. The CDR3 spells CASSEASYEQYF. DNA for the CDR3: TGTGCCAGCAGTGAAGCCTCGTACGAGCAGTACTTC.

This chain links TRBV4-1 with TRBJ1-2; TRBD1 agrees at 7 bases. V shed 6 bases and J 5 bases; nucleotides not matched to a gene: 18. This CDR3 is built from 17 residues. The germline V gene has CDR1 MGHRA and CDR2 YSYEKL. The CDR3 DNA sequence: TGCGCCAGCAGAGCAATAAACCAGTTGGCAGGGGGATATGGCTACACCTTC. It codes for CASRAINQLAGGYGYTF.

This clone was detected only a few times. CDR3 in DNA: TGTGCCAGCAGTTACAGGGGGGGGTTCGAAGGCTACACCTTC. It codes for CASSYRGGFEGYTF. This chain connects TRBV6-5 to TRBJ1-2; possible D gene TRBD1, 6 bases. Germline V gives CDR1 MNHEY, CDR2 SVGAGI. This CDR3 region has 14 residues. Trimming removed 2 bases at V and 8 bases at J, with 15 bases between.

This chain joins TRBV19 and TRBJ1-1; 7 bases are shared with TRBD1. Germline V CDR1 and CDR2: LNHDA, SQIVND (reference sequence). The CDR3 is 14 residues long. V was pared by 7 bases and J by 4 bases, with 9 bases of the junction left unmatched. The CDR3 DNA sequence: TGTGCCAGTAATCCCGGGACAGAATTCACTGAAGCTTTCTTT. Its translation: CASNPGTEFTEAFF.

The gene calls are TRBV30 and TRBJ2-3, with 9 bases aligning to TRBD1. CDR3 length: 15 residues. The junction had 7 bases not matched to a gene; V was cut back by 5 bases and J by 1 base. CDR1 GTSNPN and CDR2 SVGIG come from the germline V gene (reference sequence). The CDR3 DNA follows: TGTGCCTGGGATGACAGGGGGTTACGCACAGATACGCAGTATTTT. It is translated as CAWDDRGLRTDTQYF.

The rearrangement joins TRBV7-9 to TRBJ1-2, with D unresolved. The CDR3 contains 14 residues. V dropped 5 bases and J dropped 0 bases, with 10 bases sitting between them. CDR1 and CDR2 from the germline V gene are SEHNR and FQNEAQ (reference sequence). CDR3 protein: CASSPDTSNYGYTF. CDR3 DNA sequence: TGTGCCAGCAGCCCAGACACCTCTAACTATGGCTACACCTTC.

The chain recombines TRBV25-1 with TRBJ1-3, with 8 bases matching TRBD1. The CDR3 loop spans 18 amino acids. V lost 2 bases to trimming and J lost 1 base; unmatched junction nucleotides: 10. Germline V gene data show CDR1 as MGHDK and CDR2 as SYGVNS. The CDR3 here is CASSEEGTGGRSGNTIYF. DNA of the CDR3: TGTGCCAGCAGTGAAGAGGGAACAGGGGGTAGGTCTGGAAACACCATATATTTT.

The rearrangement joins TRBV4-1 to TRBJ2-7, with 9 bases identical to TRBD2. Trimming took 1 base from V and 6 from J; bases not matched to a gene: 13. This CDR3 region has 17 residues. CDR1 and CDR2 from the germline V gene are MGHRA and YSYEKL. DNA of the CDR3: TGCGCCAGCAGCCAAGGGCTTTACGTAGCGGGAGAACCCGAGCAGTACTTC. Translated: CASSQGLYVAGEPEQYF.

This CDR3 reads CASSLAGVNGYTF. As DNA, the CDR3 is TGTGCCAGCAGCTTGGCGGGTGTAAATGGCTACACCTTC. V gene TRBV5-4 combines with J gene TRBJ1-2; D is unresolved. Looked up from germline, CDR1 is SGHNT and CDR2 is YYREEE (reference sequence). V was pared by 0 bases and J by 6 bases, with 9 bases between. This CDR3 contains 13 residues.

V is TRBV18 and J is TRBJ2-7; 10 bases are a match to TRBD2. V shed 3 bases, J shed 7 bases, and the junction held 0 bases outside the gene matches. CDR3 length: 12 residues. Germline values: CDR1 KGHSH, CDR2 LQKENI. The CDR3 DNA is TGTGCCAGCTCACCTAGCGGGGGGGAGCAGTACTTC. Translation gives CASSPSGGEQYF.

The genes are TRBV2 and TRBJ1-2; D remains unclear. V was shortened by 7 bases and J by 7 bases, with 13 bases between the two germline ends. Germline V gene data show CDR1 as SNHLY and CDR2 as FYNNEI. CDR3 length: 12 residues. The CDR3 loop is CASKAGTVGYTF. The CDR3 bases are TGTGCCAGCAAAGCGGGTACGGTTGGCTACACCTTC.

The chain links TRBV10-3 to TRBJ2-5, with 7 bases matching TRBD1. CDR1 and CDR2 from the germline V gene are ENHRY and SYGVKD. This CDR3 spans 15 amino acids. V gave up 2 bases and J gave up 5 bases; unmatched junction bases: 8. Here the CDR3 DNA reads TGTGCCATCAGTGAGGCCCAGACAGGGCTCGAGACCCAGTACTTC. Protein sequence: CAISEAQTGLETQYF.

The DNA for the CDR3 is TGCGCCAGCAGCTTAGGAGGGTGGGAGACCCAGTACTTC. Protein: CASSLGGWETQYF. The chain carries TRBV5-1 and TRBJ2-5; D is possibly TRBD2 (6 bases). CDR1 and CDR2 from the germline V gene are SGHRS and YFSETQ. V was cut by 2 bases and J by 5 bases, with 10 bases left in between. The CDR3 sequence is 13 residues long.